The rows below give T cell receptor beta chains drawn from one sample of a study of blood T cell repertoires in COVID-19. Sequenced by immunoSEQ multiplex PCR; TCRdb stores in-frame clones only, minus some. This table holds about 210,000 clones, 80% to 90% found once. The sequencing sample was made of PBMCs or T cells enriched from blood (not recorded which). The receptors were gathered from a man between 18 and 29 years old with acute COVID-19. CDR3s include the opening cysteine and the closing phenylalanine or tryptophan. A D gene is named only where the DNA matches it firmly. The size field is filled for only some rows; it gives once, few, many or a size class.

v_gene	j_gene	abundance	d_gene	CDR3nt	CDR3aa
TRBV29-1	TRBJ2-7	NA	TRBD2	TGCAGCGTTGTTCCTAGCGGGGACTACGAGCAGTACTTC	CSVVPSGDYEQYF
TRBV9	TRBJ1-1	NA	NA	TGTGCCAGCAGCGTAGGTAATCCGGGAATGAACACTGAAGCTTTCTTT	CASSVGNPGMNTEAFF
TRBV6-1	TRBJ1-6	NA	NA	TGTGCCAGCAGTGATAGACAACGCTCACCCCTCCACTTT	CASSDRQRSPLHF
TRBV20-1	TRBJ2-1	many	TRBD2	TGCAGTGCTAGTCGACTAGCGGGAGGGGGTGAGCAGTTCTTC	CSASRLAGGGEQFF
TRBV6-5	TRBJ1-1	NA	NA	TGTGCCAGCAGACAAGGGGTAGAGGCTTTCTTT	CASRQGVEAFF
TRBV11-2	TRBJ2-7	NA	TRBD2	TGTGCCAGCAGCTTAGCGGGACTAGCGTACGAGCAGTACTTC	CASSLAGLAYEQYF
TRBV3-1/TRBV3-2	TRBJ2-2	NA	NA	TGTGCCAGCAGCCAAACCGATTGGGGAGCAAACACCGGGGAGCTGTTTTTT	CASSQTDWGANTGELFF
TRBV28	TRBJ1-4	NA	NA	TGTGCCAGCAGTCCCGCTGGCGGGGGCGATGAAAAACTGTTTTTT	CASSPAGGGDEKLFF
TRBV30	TRBJ1-5	NA	TRBD1	TGTGCCTCGGGACAGGGCAATCAGCCCCAGCATTTT	CASGQGNQPQHF
TRBV7-6	TRBJ2-7	NA	TRBD2	TGTGCCAGCAGCTTACAGCGGGATCGGTTGGCCTACGAGCAGTACTTC	CASSLQRDRLAYEQYF
TRBV7-9	TRBJ1-4	NA	NA	TGTGCCAGCAGCTTAGGGACAGTCGGCGAAAAACTGTTTTTT	CASSLGTVGEKLFF
TRBV6-5	TRBJ1-1	NA	TRBD1	TGTGCCAGCAGAAACAGGGGCGGTACTGAAGCTTTCTTT	CASRNRGGTEAFF
TRBV30	TRBJ2-7	NA	TRBD1	TGTGCTGGCGGACAGGGGGGGACCTACGAGCAGTACTTC	CAGGQGGTYEQYF
TRBV27	TRBJ2-3	NA	NA	TGTGCCAGCAGCGTACAGAGGGTTAGCACAGATACGCAGTATTTT	CASSVQRVSTDTQYF
TRBV5-1	TRBJ2-1	NA	NA	TGCGCCAGCAGCTTGGTCTACGACAATGAGCAGTTCTTC	CASSLVYDNEQFF
TRBV5-4	TRBJ1-6	NA	TRBD1	TGTGCCAGCAGCGGCGCGGGGACAGCCAATTCACCCCTCCACTTT	CASSGAGTANSPLHF
TRBV7-6	TRBJ2-1	NA	NA	TGTGCCAGCAGCTTAGACGGGAGCTCCTACAATGAGCAGTTCTTC	CASSLDGSSYNEQFF
TRBV2	TRBJ2-1	once	TRBD2	TGTGCCAGCAGACTAGCGGGAGAGCGTTGGTACAATGAGCAGTTCTTC	CASRLAGERWYNEQFF
TRBV7-9	TRBJ2-2	NA	TRBD1	TGTGCCAGCAGCCCCCCTAGGGGGCGGGCGAACACCGGGGAGCTGTTTTTT	CASSPPRGRANTGELFF
TRBV14	TRBJ1-2	NA	NA	TGTGCCAGCAGCCCCTTCGACTATGGCTACACCTTC	CASSPFDYGYTF
TRBV28	TRBJ1-4	NA	NA	TGTGCCAGCAGTTTATTCACCTTCCGGGAAAAACTGTTTTTT	CASSLFTFREKLFF
TRBV11-3	TRBJ2-5	NA	NA	TGTGCCAGCAGTCAGCACTATCAAGAGACCCAGTACTTC	CASSQHYQETQYF
TRBV28	TRBJ1-2	few	TRBD1	TGTGCCACTCAAACAGGGGGCTATGGCTACACCTTC	CATQTGGYGYTF
TRBV5-4	TRBJ2-7	few	NA	TGTGCCAGCAGCTTGACAGGGATGGGGTCCTACGAGCAGTACTTC	CASSLTGMGSYEQYF
TRBV19	TRBJ1-1	NA	NA	TGTGCCAGTAGAGGACAGCTCATGAACACTGAAGCTTTCTTT	CASRGQLMNTEAFF
TRBV7-2	TRBJ2-7	NA	TRBD1	TGTGCCAGCAGCCCTGAGACAGGGGCCCTTTCCTACGAGCAGTACTTC	CASSPETGALSYEQYF
TRBV7-2	TRBJ1-1	NA	NA	TGTGCCAGCAGCCCGGGGGGGGTCCGTACTGAAGCTTTCTTT	CASSPGGVRTEAFF
TRBV4-2	TRBJ2-1	NA	NA	TGTGCCAGCAGCCAAGTTGAGTCGGGGGACTACAATGAGCAGTTCTTC	CASSQVESGDYNEQFF
TRBV5-1	TRBJ1-2	few	NA	TGCGCCAGCAGCTATAACGACAGGATGGGTGGCTACACCTTC	CASSYNDRMGGYTF
TRBV6-2/TRBV6-3	TRBJ2-3	NA	TRBD1	TGTGCCAGCAGCGAAGGACAGGGGCACACAGATACGCAGTATTTT	CASSEGQGHTDTQYF
TRBV10-3	TRBJ2-7	NA	NA	TGTGCCATCAGTGCCTCGGGCGAGCAGTACTTC	CAISASGEQYF
TRBV7-8	TRBJ2-2	NA	NA	TGTGCCAGCAGGCCCCCCCGTTCTGCCTATACGAACACCGGGGAGCTGTTTTTT	CASRPPRSAYTNTGELFF
TRBV28	TRBJ2-1	NA	TRBD2	TGTGCCAGCAGTTTAAGTAGGGCGGGAGCCTACAATGAGCAGTTCTTC	CASSLSRAGAYNEQFF
TRBV4-3	TRBJ1-3	NA	NA	TGCGCCAGCAGCCAAGGTTCCCGAGGGCGCTCTGGAAACACCATATATTTT	CASSQGSRGRSGNTIYF
TRBV7-3	TRBJ2-7	NA	NA	TGTGCCAGCAGTCCTGGACTGATCTACGAGCAGTACTTC	CASSPGLIYEQYF
TRBV19	TRBJ2-1	NA	TRBD2	TGTGCCAGTAGTGTCAGCGGGAGTTCCTACAATGAGCAGTTCTTC	CASSVSGSSYNEQFF
TRBV18	TRBJ1-5	few	NA	TGTGCCAGCTCACCGAAGGGGAGGATGTCGGATCAGCCCCAGCATTTT	CASSPKGRMSDQPQHF
TRBV28	TRBJ2-7	NA	TRBD1	TGTGCCAGCAGTTTGAACCGGGGACAGCTAACGTACGAGCAGTACTTC	CASSLNRGQLTYEQYF
TRBV19	TRBJ2-7	NA	NA	TGTGCCAGTAGCTTAAGACAAGGGGCGGCCTACGAGCAGTACTTC	CASSLRQGAAYEQYF
TRBV11-3	TRBJ2-3	NA	NA	TGTGCCAGCAGCCCGGGACAACGCACAGATACGCAGTATTTT	CASSPGQRTDTQYF
TRBV11-2	TRBJ1-1	NA	NA	TGTGCCAGCAGCTTAGCTCACAGGGATAGCGCTGAAGCTTTCTTT	CASSLAHRDSAEAFF
TRBV3-1/TRBV3-2	TRBJ2-1	NA	TRBD2	TGTGCCAGCAGCCAAGATGACATGGTAGCGGGAGATAATGAGCAGTTCTTC	CASSQDDMVAGDNEQFF
TRBV19	TRBJ1-4	once	NA	TGTGCCAGTAGTATTTCTCTGGGGACAGAAAAACTGTTTTTT	CASSISLGTEKLFF
TRBV19	TRBJ1-1	NA	TRBD1	TGTGCCAGTAGGATGCGCGTGAGACAGGGCAAATCTTTCTTT	CASRMRVRQGKSFF
TRBV25-1	TRBJ2-1	once	NA	TGTGCCAGCAGTGAATTTCAGTTATCAAGCGATGAGCAGTTCTTC	CASSEFQLSSDEQFF
TRBV2	TRBJ2-5	NA	TRBD2	TGTGCCAGCAGTTGGACTAGCGGGAGGGAAGAGACCCAGTACTTC	CASSWTSGREETQYF